Listed below are T cell receptor beta chains from one sample, sequenced in a study of cytotoxic CD8 clonotypes in ibrutinib-treated CLL. Measured with immunoSEQ multiplex PCR; TCRdb has only the in-frame clones, and not every one. In the table there are approximately 50,000 clones, roughly 50% of which are singletons. Material: PBMCs, obtained at disease progression, from a patient treated with ibrutinib. These receptors were taken from a human donor with chronic lymphocytic leukemia. The CDR3 runs from the conserved cysteine through the conserved F or W. The order of the fields is V gene, J gene, D gene, CDR3 protein. D genes are given only for firm matches.

v_gene: TRBV27; j_gene: TRBJ2-5; d_gene: .; CDR3aa: CASRRGPEETQYF
v_gene: TRBV27; j_gene: TRBJ2-2; d_gene: .; CDR3aa: CASSKNTGELFF
v_gene: TRBV7-9; j_gene: TRBJ2-7; d_gene: .; CDR3aa: CASSPLPGAHYEQYF
v_gene: TRBV27; j_gene: TRBJ1-6; d_gene: TRBD1; CDR3aa: CASSYRGRTYNSPLHF
v_gene: TRBV5-3; j_gene: TRBJ2-2; d_gene: .; CDR3aa: CARSSGELFF
v_gene: TRBV11-2; j_gene: TRBJ1-5; d_gene: .; CDR3aa: CASSLIRQPQHF
v_gene: TRBV23-1; j_gene: TRBJ2-1; d_gene: .; CDR3aa: CASSQLWAGGFYNEQFF
v_gene: TRBV5-1; j_gene: TRBJ2-7; d_gene: .; CDR3aa: CASSFNGNSYEQYF
v_gene: TRBV7-2; j_gene: TRBJ1-2; d_gene: .; CDR3aa: CASSSRTSLGGYTF
v_gene: TRBV6-5; j_gene: TRBJ2-7; d_gene: .; CDR3aa: CASSPKGWRYEQYF
v_gene: TRBV5-1; j_gene: TRBJ2-1; d_gene: TRBD2; CDR3aa: CASSFSPGLAGAYNEQFF
v_gene: TRBV9; j_gene: TRBJ1-2; d_gene: .; CDR3aa: CASSDGDGYTF
v_gene: TRBV10-3; j_gene: TRBJ2-7; d_gene: .; CDR3aa: CAISELVSHEQYF
v_gene: TRBV7-6; j_gene: TRBJ1-3; d_gene: TRBD1; CDR3aa: CASSLAGTGAGNTIYF
v_gene: TRBV27; j_gene: TRBJ2-6; d_gene: .; CDR3aa: CASSYNLAAEGANVLTF
v_gene: TRBV19; j_gene: TRBJ2-6; d_gene: TRBD2; CDR3aa: CASSAPRGTTTNVLTF
v_gene: TRBV29-1; j_gene: TRBJ2-3; d_gene: .; CDR3aa: CSVESSLGDTQYF
v_gene: TRBV28; j_gene: TRBJ2-5; d_gene: .; CDR3aa: CASALGVQETQYF
v_gene: TRBV5-1; j_gene: TRBJ1-4; d_gene: .; CDR3aa: CASSFQGLTNEKLFF
v_gene: TRBV19; j_gene: TRBJ2-3; d_gene: .; CDR3aa: CASSMNSISDTQYF
v_gene: TRBV5-1; j_gene: TRBJ2-7; d_gene: .; CDR3aa: CASSLSALRSEQYF
v_gene: TRBV11-3; j_gene: TRBJ2-7; d_gene: .; CDR3aa: CASSLGTSYEQYF
v_gene: TRBV2; j_gene: TRBJ1-2; d_gene: .; CDR3aa: CASTRTQNYGYTF
v_gene: TRBV27; j_gene: TRBJ2-3; d_gene: .; CDR3aa: CASSLWHGITDTQYF
v_gene: TRBV27; j_gene: TRBJ1-3; d_gene: TRBD1; CDR3aa: CASSPPGQGDTIYF
v_gene: TRBV6-1; j_gene: TRBJ2-7; d_gene: .; CDR3aa: CASQGRLSYEQYF
v_gene: TRBV19; j_gene: TRBJ2-2; d_gene: TRBD2; CDR3aa: CASLGLEDTGELFF
v_gene: TRBV7-6; j_gene: TRBJ2-7; d_gene: .; CDR3aa: CASSPSGYEQYF
v_gene: TRBV18; j_gene: TRBJ1-5; d_gene: .; CDR3aa: CASSPRDRQPQHF
v_gene: TRBV10-3; j_gene: TRBJ1-4; d_gene: TRBD1; CDR3aa: CAISERAGGMANEKLFF
v_gene: TRBV29-1; j_gene: TRBJ2-5; d_gene: .; CDR3aa: CSVETRGQETQYF
v_gene: TRBV7-9; j_gene: TRBJ2-3; d_gene: TRBD1; CDR3aa: CASSPSDLDRTGGPTQYF
v_gene: TRBV19; j_gene: TRBJ2-2; d_gene: TRBD1; CDR3aa: CASSIGQGRNTGELFF
v_gene: TRBV6-5; j_gene: TRBJ1-1; d_gene: .; CDR3aa: CASSLGTANTEAFF
v_gene: TRBV27; j_gene: TRBJ2-7; d_gene: TRBD2; CDR3aa: CASSRGTSGSYEQYF
v_gene: TRBV16; j_gene: TRBJ2-3; d_gene: TRBD2; CDR3aa: CASSPNPLGTTDF
v_gene: TRBV4-1; j_gene: TRBJ2-7; d_gene: TRBD2; CDR3aa: CASSQDRLAGGLRYEQYF
v_gene: TRBV5-4; j_gene: TRBJ1-5; d_gene: TRBD1; CDR3aa: CASSPWQGEPQPQHF
v_gene: TRBV7-3; j_gene: TRBJ2-2; d_gene: .; CDR3aa: CASSWAPDWHITGELFF
v_gene: TRBV5-4; j_gene: TRBJ1-2; d_gene: TRBD1; CDR3aa: CASSLRFAGGVNGGYTF
v_gene: TRBV27; j_gene: TRBJ1-2; d_gene: .; CDR3aa: CASSLSGYYGYTF
v_gene: TRBV11-1; j_gene: TRBJ2-2; d_gene: .; CDR3aa: CASSQTDMNTGELFF
v_gene: TRBV5-1; j_gene: TRBJ1-1; d_gene: .; CDR3aa: CASSDGRAANTEAFF
v_gene: TRBV2; j_gene: TRBJ1-6; d_gene: TRBD1; CDR3aa: CASSGDRISPLHF
v_gene: TRBV28; j_gene: TRBJ2-1; d_gene: .; CDR3aa: CASSLISVEQFF
v_gene: TRBV11-1; j_gene: TRBJ2-1; d_gene: .; CDR3aa: CASSLKRHNEQFF
v_gene: TRBV5-1; j_gene: .; d_gene: .; CDR3aa: CASSLSTYEQYF
v_gene: TRBV9; j_gene: TRBJ2-5; d_gene: .; CDR3aa: CASSVGGYGEETQYF
v_gene: TRBV28; j_gene: TRBJ2-7; d_gene: .; CDR3aa: CASGRKQGFYF
v_gene: TRBV6-4; j_gene: TRBJ1-2; d_gene: TRBD1; CDR3aa: CASSDGQGAGYGYTF
v_gene: TRBV6-6; j_gene: TRBJ2-7; d_gene: .; CDR3aa: CARSREQYF
v_gene: TRBV23-1; j_gene: TRBJ1-4; d_gene: TRBD1; CDR3aa: CASGRQLPLPRGEKLFF